The 23 T cell receptor beta chains listed next were all sequenced from one sample in a study of blood T cells in healthy people across ages. Primed by a sample-barcoded 5' primer and a J-beta primer mix, a second PCR proceeded for about 7 to 12 cycles. TCRdb analysed the 5' RACE reads with MiXCR anew, one entry per CDR3 protein. This sample has about 720,000 distinct CDR3 sequences; 20% to 30% occur once, and the top ten carry approximately 4%. The same specimen was also included in a second study, on T cells of mothers and their children.

Sequencing input: blood. Receptor source: a boy younger than 18 in good health.

The chain joins TRBV24-1 to TRBJ2-2; no clear D gene. The CDR3 is 13 amino acids. V was cut by 9 bases and J by 0 bases, with 7 bases left in between. CDR1 and CDR2 from the germline V gene are KGHDR and SFDVKD. CDR3 DNA sequence: TGTGCCACCTACAGCCCGAACACCGGGGAGCTGTTTTTT. It codes for CATYSPNTGELFF.

This sequence joins TRBV12-3 or TRBV12-4 and TRBJ2-1; the match to TRBD2 covers 11 bases. The CDR3 runs 17 residues. Unmatched junction bases numbered 7, after V lost 4 bases and J lost 2 bases. Here the CDR3 reads CASSSSLAGGAYNEQFF. The CDR3 DNA is TGTGCCAGCAGTTCCTCCCTAGCGGGGGGTGCCTACAATGAGCAGTTCTTC.

V usage is TRBV11-2 and J usage is TRBJ2-3, with 12 bases lining up with TRBD2. Trimming removed 1 base from V and 5 bases from J; junction bases left unmatched: 7. The CDR3 length is 17 residues. The V gene's germline CDR1 is SGHAT and CDR2 FQNNGV. The CDR3 here is CASSLGLAGGPVDTQYF. The CDR3 coding sequence is TGTGCCAGCAGCTTAGGGCTAGCGGGAGGGCCTGTAGATACGCAGTATTTT. The full variable domain, in which reference TRBV11-2 and TRBJ2-3 provide the parts outside the CDR3, is EAGVAQSPRYKIIEKRQSVAFWCNPISGHATLYWYQQILGQGPKLLIQFQNNGVVDDSQLPKDRFSAERLKGVDSTLKIQPAKLEDSAVYLCASSLGLAGGPVDTQYFGPGTRLTVL.

The table lists this clonotype with a few counts. The V call is TRBV24-1, the J call TRBJ2-5, with 8 positions matching TRBD2. The J call may not be correct, given that the DNA end is closer to TRBJ2-1. The CDR3 totals 16 residues. Germline V gene lookup returns CDR1 KGHDR and CDR2 SFDVKD. The CDR3 loop is CATSDPTSVTYNEQFF. CDR3 nucleotides: TGTGCCACCAGTGATCCGACTAGCGTAACCTACAATGAGCAGTTCTTC.

This rearrangement joins TRBV5-1 to TRBJ2-5, with TRBD1 identical over 8 bases. The CDR3 has 17 residues. CDR1 and CDR2 from the germline V gene are SGHRS and YFSETQ. V lost 0 bases to trimming and J lost 7 bases; unmatched junction nucleotides: 14. The CDR3 DNA reads TGCGCCAGCAGCTTGGATCACGGACAGGGACGCCGCGGGACCCAGTACTTC. This codes for CASSLDHGQGRRGTQYF.

V and J are TRBV28 and TRBJ2-5; perhaps TRBD2 as D (7 bases). CDR3 length: 13 residues. Trimming shortened V by 5 bases and J by 5 bases, and 12 bases separated the two germline ends. The germline CDR1 and CDR2 sequences are MDHEN and SYDVKM. CDR3 loop: CASSEGGGETQYF. CDR3 bases: TGTGCCAGCAGTGAGGGGGGGGGTGAGACCCAGTACTTC. The entire variable domain, with the rest obtained from reference TRBV28 and TRBJ2-5, is as follows: DVKVTQSSRYLVKRTGEKVFLECVQDMDHENMFWYRQDPGLGLRLIYFSYDVKMKEKGDIPEGYSVSREKKERFSLILESASTNQTSMYLCASSEGGGETQYFGPGTRLLVL.

The chain recombines TRBV21-1 with TRBJ2-7. TRBV21-1 constitutes a pseudogene. The CDR3 covers 12 residues. The CDR3 nucleotides are TGTGCCAGCAGCAAATTGGGGTACGAGCAGTACTTC. It codes for CASSKLGYEQYF.

The rearrangement uses TRBV6-2 or TRBV6-3 and TRBJ2-7; D is unresolved. The CDR3 totals 14 residues. CDR1 and CDR2 (germline): MNHEY, SVGEGT. V was clipped by 8 bases and J by 3 bases, with 17 bases between them. CDR3 in DNA: TGTGCCAGCTCCCTCTCCGGCCCTCGCTACGAGCAGTACTTC. This gives the protein CASSLSGPRYEQYF.

The chain joins TRBV4-1 to TRBJ2-1; D may be TRBD2 (5 bases). CDR3 length: 17 amino acids. V was shortened by 2 bases and J by 0 bases, with 14 bases between the two germline ends. Germline CDR1 is MGHRA and CDR2 is YSYEKL. CDR3 coding DNA: TGCGCCAGCAGCCAACTAAGTTCTGGGAGCTCCTACAATGAGCAGTTCTTC. Protein product: CASSQLSSGSSYNEQFF.

This sequence joins TRBV18 and TRBJ2-6; TRBD1 matches at 9 bases. Trimming at V came to 4 bases and at J to 0 bases, leaving 13 bases not matched to a gene. There are 20 residues in the CDR3. Germline V lookup: CDR1 KGHSH, CDR2 LQKENI. The CDR3 DNA reads as TGTGCCAGCTCACGGCAAAGAACAGGGGGCGCCCTCTCTGGGGCCAACGTCCTGACTTTC. Protein product: CASSRQRTGGALSGANVLTF.

The genes are TRBV7-6 and TRBJ1-5, with D possibly being TRBD1 (5 bases). This CDR3 is built from 17 residues. Trimming removed 2 bases from V and 5 bases from J, with 19 bases in between. The germline V gene has CDR1 SGHVS and CDR2 FNYEAQ. The CDR3 protein is CASSLLGGTRSDQPQHF. The CDR3, as DNA: TGTGCCAGCAGCTTATTGGGGGGGACGAGGAGCGATCAGCCCCAGCATTTT. Looking up the rest from reference TRBV7-6 and TRBJ1-5 gives the full variable domain: GAGVSQSPRYKVTKRGQDVALRCDPISGHVSLYWYRQALGQGPEFLTYFNYEAQQDKSGLPNDRFSAERPEGSISTLTIQRTEQRDSAMYRCASSLLGGTRSDQPQHFGDGTRLSIL.

This chain connects TRBV4-1 to TRBJ1-2, with D maybe TRBD1 (5 bases). CDR1 is MGHRA, CDR2 YSYEKL, per germline. The CDR3 extends over 14 amino acids. Between the trimmed V and J ends, which lost 0 bases and 8 bases, there was a span of 13 bases. Written as DNA, the CDR3 is TGCGCCAGCAGCCAAGAGGGGGAGGGAAGGGGCTACACCTTC. It yields the protein CASSQEGEGRGYTF.

This clonotype has more than one count but fewer than ten. The rearrangement links TRBV27 to TRBJ2-5; D gene ambiguous. The J call may be faulty, since TRBJ2-7 better matches the DNA end. CDR1 is MNHEY and CDR2 is SMNVEV in the germline V gene (reference sequence). The CDR3 length is 15 residues. In DNA, the CDR3 is TGTGCCAGCAGTCCCCAACAGATCGCTCAGAACGAGCAGTACTTC. It translates to CASSPQQIAQNEQYF.

This clonotype was counted a few times. The gene calls are TRBV7-2 and TRBJ2-3; the match to TRBD2 covers 9 bases. J lost 5 bases, V lost 6 bases, and 9 bases had no gene match. The germline V gene encodes CDR1 SGHTA and CDR2 FQGNSA. The CDR3 has 15 residues. The CDR3 region has the DNA TGTGCCAGCAGAAAATATAGCGGGGGCGGAGATACGCAGTATTTT. Its protein is CASRKYSGGGDTQYF.

A few counts support this clonotype. The DNA of the CDR3 is TGTGCCAGCAGTATTTCCGGGACTACCACAGAGCAGTACTTC. The encoded protein is CASSISGTTTEQYF. J is TRBJ2-7 and V is TRBV28, with 7 bases lining up with TRBD2. The CDR3 is 14 residues long. Germline V gives CDR1 MDHEN, CDR2 SYDVKM. Trimming took 5 bases from V and 7 from J; bases not matched to a gene: 11.

V gene TRBV2 combines with J gene TRBJ2-3; TRBD2 aligns across 9 bases. Germline trimming cut 7 bases from V and 6 bases from J; bases unmatched to any gene: 8. The germline gives CDR1 SNHLY, CDR2 FYNNEI. CDR3 size: 14 residues. The CDR3 sequence is CASMRSGGSDTQYF. The CDR3 DNA sequence: TGTGCCAGCATGCGGAGCGGGGGGTCGGATACGCAGTATTTT.

This clonotype was counted ten times or more. The V gene is TRBV7-9, the J gene TRBJ2-1; D is perhaps TRBD2 (5 bases). V dropped 6 bases and J dropped 9 bases, with 15 bases sitting between them. Germline assignment: CDR1 SEHNR and CDR2 FQNEAQ (reference sequence). This CDR3 contains 13 residues. The CDR3 nucleotides are TGTGCCAGCAGTATAATGGGAGTGGGTGAGCAGTTCTTC. The encoded protein is CASSIMGVGEQFF.

The chain combines TRBV12-3 or TRBV12-4 with TRBJ1-4; the D gene is possibly TRBD1 (6 bases). The ends were cut back, 7 bases at V and 10 bases at J, with 19 bases in the middle. The CDR3 covers 14 residues. CDR3 coding DNA: TGTGCCAGCAACCTGACAGGACCAAAGGGAAAACTGTTTTTT. It encodes CASNLTGPKGKLFF.

This clonotype was seen a handful of times. The V gene is TRBV7-9, the J gene TRBJ1-4, with D unresolved. In germline, CDR1 is SEHNR, CDR2 FQNEAQ (reference sequence). V shed 0 bases and J shed 8 bases, with 19 bases lying between them. The CDR3 sequence is 17 residues long. As DNA, the CDR3 is TGTGCCAGCAGCTTAGCTGGATCGCAGTTCTACGGGGAAAAACTGTTTTTT. It yields the protein CASSLAGSQFYGEKLFF.

Only a few counts were recorded for this clonotype. The chain combines TRBV4-2 with TRBJ2-7; D possibly corresponds to TRBD2 (6 bases). Between the trimmed V and J ends, which lost 1 base and 3 bases, there was a span of 16 bases. The CDR3 has 16 residues. In germline, CDR1 is LGHNA, CDR2 YNFKEQ. The CDR3 nucleotides read TGTGCCAGCAGCCAAGTTACCGGGACTGATAGCTACGAGCAGTACTTC. This codes for CASSQVTGTDSYEQYF.

This clonotype was found a few times. V usage is TRBV29-1 and J usage is TRBJ2-3, with no clear D. Germline CDR1 SQVTM, CDR2 ANQGSEA. The CDR3 runs 15 residues. V was trimmed by 4 bases and J by 1 base, leaving 15 bases between them. CDR3 DNA sequence: TGCAGCGTTGGCCACAATAAAGAGGGCACAGATACGCAGTATTTT. It encodes CSVGHNKEGTDTQYF.

This clonotype has more than one count but fewer than ten. This sequence joins TRBV7-2 and TRBJ2-3, with D tentatively TRBD2 (5 bases). The CDR3 has 14 residues. The germline V gene encodes CDR1 SGHTA and CDR2 FQGNSA. The V gene lost 7 bases and the J gene lost 3 bases, with 14 bases spanning the gap. CDR3: CASILTPGTDTQYF. The CDR3 DNA follows: TGTGCCAGCATCCTCACACCGGGGACAGATACGCAGTATTTT.

This clonotype was observed a few times. This chain uses TRBV27 with TRBJ1-2, with D uncertain. The CDR3 is 14 residues long. Trimming pared 5 bases from V and 3 bases from J, leaving 13 bases between. Germline CDR1 and CDR2: MNHEY and SMNVEV (reference sequence). The CDR3 spells CASSLAGSHYGYTF. The CDR3 nucleotides are TGTGCCAGCAGTCTGGCGGGGTCCCACTATGGCTACACCTTC.